Below are 16 T cell receptor beta chains sequenced from a single sample in a study of human T cells and chemical hapten exposure. Time point noted: pre-sensitization, week 0. Treatment reported: therapeutic diphenylcyclopropenone sensitization with weekly scalp DPC. TCRdb itself ran the RACE reads through MiXCR, one entry per CDR3 protein. The sample contains tens of thousands of distinct CDR3 sequences, less than 15% of which appear only once. The specimen was whole blood, collected in connection with sensitization to the hapten diphenylcyclopropenone (DPC). The receptors derive from a woman in her forties or fifties with alopecia areata. Some clones in this sample may be carry-over from other donors' samples.

This clonotype was seen only a few times. The chain links TRBV20-1 to TRBJ2-7; TRBD1 agrees at 7 bases. Per the germline V gene, CDR1 is DFQATT and CDR2 is SNEGSKA (reference sequence). With V trimmed by 6 bases and J by 3 bases, 11 bases remained unmatched. The CDR3 spans 14 residues. The CDR3 coding sequence is TGCAGTGCGAAAAAGGACAGGACCTTCTACGAGCAGTACTTC. Amino acid sequence: CSAKKDRTFYEQYF.

This clonotype turned up a few times. The gene calls are TRBV7-9 and TRBJ2-1; 12 nucleotides align to TRBD2. The CDR3 spans 15 residues. Per the germline V gene, CDR1 is SEHNR and CDR2 is FQNEAQ (reference sequence). The trim removed 5 bases at V and 4 bases at J, leaving 3 bases unmatched. The CDR3 sequence is CASSMTSGSYNEQFF. The CDR3, as DNA: TGTGCCAGCAGCATGACTAGCGGGAGTTACAATGAGCAGTTCTTC.

This clonotype has ten or more counts. The chain is built from TRBV18 and TRBJ2-2; 13 bases are shared with TRBD2. The CDR3 is 18 amino acids. The V gene's germline CDR1 is KGHSH and CDR2 LQKENI. V dropped 2 bases and J dropped 8; count of bases not matched to a gene: 11. CDR3: CASSPGLGGLAGTGELFF. CDR3 bases: TGTGCCAGCTCACCAGGACTCGGGGGACTAGCGGGAACGGGGGAGCTGTTTTTT.

This clonotype was detected only a few times. The CDR3 is CSVDRGTGSVETQYF. CDR3 sequence (DNA): TGCAGCGTAGACCGCGGGACAGGGTCAGTTGAGACCCAGTACTTC. The chain has TRBV29-1 and TRBJ2-5; 9 bases line up with TRBD1. This CDR3 has 15 residues. CDR1 is SQVTM and CDR2 is ANQGSEA in the germline V gene. V was pared by 6 bases and J by 5 bases, with 13 bases of the junction left unmatched.

This clonotype was seen more than once but under ten times. The chain carries TRBV19 and TRBJ1-5; the match to TRBD1 covers 7 bases. This CDR3 is 13 amino acids long. The V gene end was trimmed by 5 bases and the J gene end by 4 bases; junction bases not matched to a gene: 2. The germline V gene has CDR1 LNHDA and CDR2 SQIVND (reference sequence). This CDR3 is CASSGGQNQPQHF. The CDR3 DNA sequence: TGTGCCAGTAGTGGGGGACAGAATCAGCCCCAGCATTTT.

This clonotype was seen more than once but under ten times. This chain joins TRBV2 and TRBJ2-1, with D possibly TRBD2 on 5 matching bases. Per germline, CDR1 SNHLY and CDR2 FYNNEI. Trimming took off 1 base at V and 7 bases at J, with 8 bases between the two ends. The CDR3 extends over 13 amino acids. The CDR3 bases are TGTGCCAGCAGTGAAGTTGGGGAGAATGAGCAGTTCTTC. It translates to CASSEVGENEQFF.

The table lists this clonotype with many counts. V is TRBV7-9 and J is TRBJ2-3, with D perhaps TRBD1 or TRBD2 (6 bases each). Per germline, CDR1 SEHNR and CDR2 FQNEAQ (reference sequence). This CDR3 contains 15 residues. V was shortened by 5 bases and J by 3 bases, with 15 bases between the two germline ends. For the CDR3, the DNA is TGTGCCAGCAGCCCCCTTGGAGGGGGGACAGATACGCAGTATTTT. This sequence encodes CASSPLGGGTDTQYF.

This clonotype was detected a few times. The chain joins TRBV11-2 to TRBJ2-5; 7 nucleotides agree with TRBD1. This CDR3 has 15 amino acids. V was clipped by 1 base and J by 5 bases; unmatched bases: 7. Per the germline V gene, CDR1 is SGHAT and CDR2 is FQNNGV. CDR3 sequence (DNA): TGTGCCAGCAGCTTAGGAGACAGGGACGTCGAGACCCAGTACTTC. This sequence encodes CASSLGDRDVETQYF.

This clonotype came up a few times. The chain carries TRBV18 and TRBJ2-7; D uncertain. This CDR3 region has 13 residues. The V gene lost 6 bases and the J gene lost 5 bases, with 14 bases spanning the gap. The germline CDR1 and CDR2 sequences are KGHSH and LQKENI. This CDR3 reads CASSASPPDEQYF. As DNA, the CDR3 is TGTGCCAGCTCGGCGAGCCCCCCCGACGAGCAGTACTTC.

The chain joins TRBV11-2 to TRBJ1-1; 9 bases map to TRBD1. V shed 5 bases, J shed 4 bases, and the junction held 5 bases outside the gene matches. CDR1 and CDR2 (germline): SGHAT, FQNNGV. The CDR3 length is 14 residues. CDR3 protein: CASSNRGRTTEAFF. The CDR3 DNA reads TGTGCCAGCAGCAACAGGGGGCGAACCACTGAAGCTTTCTTT.

This clonotype was counted only a few times. V usage is TRBV5-4 and J usage is TRBJ2-7; 7 bases are shared with TRBD2. The germline CDR1 and CDR2 sequences are SGHNT and YYREEE (reference sequence). Trimming removed 0 bases from V and 3 bases from J; junction bases left unmatched: 6. This CDR3 spans 15 amino acids. CDR3 in DNA: TGTGCCAGCAGCTTGGGTGGACTAGGGAGCTACGAGCAGTACTTC. This translates into CASSLGGLGSYEQYF.

J is TRBJ2-2 and V is TRBV12-3 or TRBV12-4; possibly TRBD1 or TRBD2 for D (5 bases each). The CDR3 has 13 residues. Trimming removed 5 bases at V and 13 bases at J, with 17 bases between. The CDR3 DNA is TGTGCCAGCAGTAGAGGGACCGGTACAGTGCTGTTTTTT. Amino acids: CASSRGTGTVLFF.

The J gene is TRBJ2-3, the V gene TRBV30; D is undetermined. CDR1 is GTSNPN and CDR2 is SVGIG in the germline V gene (reference sequence). V was clipped by 3 bases and J by 2 bases, with 9 bases between them. The CDR3 sequence is 13 residues long. The CDR3 coding sequence is TGTGCCTGGAGGAGTTACTTCACAGATACGCAGTATTTT. Translation gives CAWRSYFTDTQYF.

There are many counts of this clonotype. The CDR3 is CSVEGQGAAEQYF. The CDR3 nucleotides are TGCAGCGTTGAGGGACAGGGGGCGGCCGAGCAGTACTTC. This chain links TRBV29-1 with TRBJ2-7; 12 nucleotides line up with TRBD1. In germline, CDR1 is SQVTM, CDR2 ANQGSEA. The CDR3 has 13 residues. V was pared by 3 bases and J by 6 bases, with 3 bases of the junction left unmatched.

This clonotype was seen only a few times. The gene calls are TRBV6-6 and TRBJ1-1; the match to TRBD1 covers 9 bases. CDR1 is MNHNY and CDR2 is SVGAGI in the germline V gene (reference sequence). The CDR3 consists of 15 residues. The ends lost 7 bases at V and 4 bases at J; junction bases unmatched: 10. The CDR3 spells CASTQTGGRSTEAFF. CDR3 nucleotides: TGTGCCAGCACTCAGACAGGGGGTAGGAGCACTGAAGCTTTCTTT.

This clonotype was seen a handful of times. This rearrangement joins TRBV7-2 to TRBJ2-3; D unresolved. Germline CDR1 SGHTA, CDR2 FQGNSA. V gave up 5 bases and J gave up 2 bases, with 14 bases separating them. The CDR3 contains 15 residues. The DNA for the CDR3 is TGTGCCAGCAGCGGCAGGTTTGGGGACACAGATACGCAGTATTTT. It is translated as CASSGRFGDTDTQYF.